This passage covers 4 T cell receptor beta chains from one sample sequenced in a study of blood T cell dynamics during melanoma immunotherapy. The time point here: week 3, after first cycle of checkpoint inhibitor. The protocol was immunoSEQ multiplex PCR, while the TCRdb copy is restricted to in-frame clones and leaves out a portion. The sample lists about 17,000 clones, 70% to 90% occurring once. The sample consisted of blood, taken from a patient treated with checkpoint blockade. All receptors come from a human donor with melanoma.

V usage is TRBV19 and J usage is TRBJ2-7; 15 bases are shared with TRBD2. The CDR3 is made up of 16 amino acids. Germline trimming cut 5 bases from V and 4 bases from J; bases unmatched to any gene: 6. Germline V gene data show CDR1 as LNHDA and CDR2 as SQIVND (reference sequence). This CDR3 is CASSAGLAGGKYEQYF. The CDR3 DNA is TGTGCCAGTAGTGCCGGACTAGCGGGAGGGAAGTACGAGCAGTACTTC.

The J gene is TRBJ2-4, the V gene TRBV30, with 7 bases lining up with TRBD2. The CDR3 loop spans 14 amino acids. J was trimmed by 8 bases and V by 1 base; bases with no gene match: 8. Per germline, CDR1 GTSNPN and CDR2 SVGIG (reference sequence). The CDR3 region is CAWSGGGIFDIQYF. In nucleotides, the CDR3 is TGTGCCTGGAGTGGCGGGGGTATATTCGACATTCAGTACTTC.

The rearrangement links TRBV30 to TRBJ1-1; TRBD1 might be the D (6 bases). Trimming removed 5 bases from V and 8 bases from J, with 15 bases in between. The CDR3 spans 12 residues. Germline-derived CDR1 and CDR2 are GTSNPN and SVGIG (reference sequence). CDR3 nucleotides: TGTGCCTGGTCCGGGGGGGCAGGAGAAGCTTTCTTT. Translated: CAWSGGAGEAFF.

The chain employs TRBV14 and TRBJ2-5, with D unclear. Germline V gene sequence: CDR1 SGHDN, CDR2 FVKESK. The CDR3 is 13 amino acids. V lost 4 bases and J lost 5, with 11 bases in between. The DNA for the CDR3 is TGTGCCAGCAGCCTCAACTCATGGGAGACCCAGTACTTC. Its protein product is CASSLNSWETQYF.